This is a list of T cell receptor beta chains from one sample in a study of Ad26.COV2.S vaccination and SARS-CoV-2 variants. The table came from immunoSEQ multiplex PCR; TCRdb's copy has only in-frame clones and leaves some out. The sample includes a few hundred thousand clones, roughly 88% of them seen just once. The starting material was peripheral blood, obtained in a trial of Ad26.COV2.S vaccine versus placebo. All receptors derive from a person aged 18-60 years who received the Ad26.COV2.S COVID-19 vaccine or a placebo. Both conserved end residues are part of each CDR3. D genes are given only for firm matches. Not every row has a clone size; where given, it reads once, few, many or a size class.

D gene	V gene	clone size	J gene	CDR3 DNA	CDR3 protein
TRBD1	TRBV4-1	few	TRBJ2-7	TGCGCCAGCAGCCAAGTGCAACAGGGGGCCTACGAGCAGTACTTC	CASSQVQQGAYEQYF
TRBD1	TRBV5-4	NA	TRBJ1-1	TGTGCCAGCAGCCTACAGGGGAGGAACACTGAAGCTTTCTTT	CASSLQGRNTEAFF
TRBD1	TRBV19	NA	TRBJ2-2	TGTGCCAGTAGTCGGGACAGGGGGACCGGGGAGCTGTTTTTT	CASSRDRGTGELFF
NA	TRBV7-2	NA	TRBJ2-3	TGTGCCAGCAGCCCCGAGTATTTCACAGATACGCAGTATTTT	CASSPEYFTDTQYF
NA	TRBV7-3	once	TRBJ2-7	TGTGCCAGCAGCTTAACAGGGTTCGACGAGCAGTACTTC	CASSLTGFDEQYF
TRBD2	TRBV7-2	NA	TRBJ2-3	TGTGCCAGCAGCTTTAGCGGGGGAACAGATACGCAGTATTTT	CASSFSGGTDTQYF
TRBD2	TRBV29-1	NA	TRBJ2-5	TGCAGCGTTTACACACTAGCGGGCTTCCAAGAGACCCAGTACTTC	CSVYTLAGFQETQYF
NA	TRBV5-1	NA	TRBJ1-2	TGCGCCAGCAGCTCGCAAAGGGGCTACACCTTC	CASSSQRGYTF
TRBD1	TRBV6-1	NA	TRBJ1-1	TGTGCCAGCAGTGAACGGGGGACAGGGGTGCGGAACTATCATGAAGCTTTCTTT	CASSERGTGVRNYHEAFF
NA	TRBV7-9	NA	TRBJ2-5	TGTGCCAGCGCTTACGGGGGCCAAGAGACCCAGTACTTC	CASAYGGQETQYF
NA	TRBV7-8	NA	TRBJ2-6	TGTGCCAGCAATCTCCCGGGGTATGGGGCCAACGTCCTGACTTTC	CASNLPGYGANVLTF
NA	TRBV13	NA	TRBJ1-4	TGTGCCAGCAGCTTACAGGGTATCGGTGAAAAACTGTTTTTT	CASSLQGIGEKLFF
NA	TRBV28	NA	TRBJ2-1	TGTGCCAGCAGTTCGCATACAGGAACCCCAATAGCCCACAATGAGCAGTTCTTC	CASSSHTGTPIAHNEQFF
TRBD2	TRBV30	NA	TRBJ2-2	TGTGCCTGGAGTTTAATGACTAGCGGGAGATTCACCGGGGAGCTGTTTTTT	CAWSLMTSGRFTGELFF
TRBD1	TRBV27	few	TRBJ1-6	TGTGCCAGCAGGACAGGGCGTAATTCACCCCTCCACTTT	CASRTGRNSPLHF
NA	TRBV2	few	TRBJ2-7	TGTGCCAGCAGTTTAGCTCTCGTAAGCTCCTACGAGCAGTACTTC	CASSLALVSSYEQYF
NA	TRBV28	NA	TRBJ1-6	TGTGCCAGCGGTCCTCAGGCTGGTTCACCCCTCCACTTT	CASGPQAGSPLHF
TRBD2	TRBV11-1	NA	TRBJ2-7	TGTGCCAGCAGCTTAAGGCGGGGACTAGCGGAGTACGAGCAGTACTTC	CASSLRRGLAEYEQYF
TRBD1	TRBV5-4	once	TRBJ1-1	TGTGCCAGCAGCCCTTCCCGGGACAGGAACACTGAAGCTTTCTTT	CASSPSRDRNTEAFF
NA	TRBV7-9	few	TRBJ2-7	TGTGCCAGCAGCCTGGGTGGCTCAACTCTAACCTACGAGCAGTACTTC	CASSLGGSTLTYEQYF
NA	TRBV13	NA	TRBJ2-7	TGTGCCAGCAGCTTCGGGGACACCGCTGGGAACGAGCAGTACTTC	CASSFGDTAGNEQYF
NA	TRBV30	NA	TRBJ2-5	TGTGCCTGGAGTGGGGCACTCCAAGAGACCCAGTACTTC	CAWSGALQETQYF